These T cell receptor beta chains were read from a single sample in a study of shared clonotypes between healthy human individuals. Repertoires were generated with immunoSEQ multiplex PCR, while TCRdb's copy carries only in-frame clones and drops some. The sample holds some 900,000 clones, over 75% seen once. Sequenced material: memory CD4+ T cells sorted from blood. These receptors came from a man younger than 30 in good health. Each CDR3 is given with its conserved first and last residue. A D gene is named only where the DNA matches it firmly. Expanded clones get a size class; other rows say once, few or many, or leave the size out.

j_call: TRBJ2-7; d_call: -; v_call: TRBV6-1; cdr3_length: 15; clone_size: once; cdr3_aa: CASTLRGRENYEQYF; cdr3_nt: TGTGCCAGCACCCTTCGGGGCAGGGAGAACTACGAGCAGTACTTC
j_call: TRBJ2-7; d_call: -; v_call: TRBV5-1; cdr3_length: 11; clone_size: -; cdr3_aa: CASSLADEQYF; cdr3_nt: TGCGCCAGCAGCTTAGCTGATGAGCAGTACTTC
j_call: TRBJ1-6; d_call: TRBD1; v_call: TRBV5-5; cdr3_length: 14; clone_size: -; cdr3_aa: CASSLGDRDSPLHF; cdr3_nt: TGTGCCAGCAGCTTAGGGGACAGGGATTCACCCCTCCACTTT
j_call: TRBJ1-2; d_call: TRBD1; v_call: TRBV5-6; cdr3_length: 16; clone_size: -; cdr3_aa: CASSLDYRGFLYGYTF; cdr3_nt: TGTGCCAGCAGCTTGGATTACAGGGGGTTTCTCTATGGCTACACCTTC
j_call: TRBJ1-5; d_call: TRBD1; v_call: TRBV2; cdr3_length: 15; clone_size: -; cdr3_aa: CASRERDRGNQPQHF; cdr3_nt: TGTGCCAGCAGGGAACGGGACAGGGGCAATCAGCCCCAGCATTTT
j_call: TRBJ2-3; d_call: -; v_call: TRBV11-2; cdr3_length: 12; clone_size: -; cdr3_aa: CASRTGTDTQYF; cdr3_nt: TGTGCCAGCAGAACAGGGACAGATACGCAGTATTTT
j_call: TRBJ2-5; d_call: -; v_call: TRBV2; cdr3_length: 14; clone_size: -; cdr3_aa: CASSALARQETQYF; cdr3_nt: TGTGCCAGCAGTGCTCTGGCCAGGCAAGAGACCCAGTACTTC
j_call: TRBJ2-1; d_call: TRBD2; v_call: TRBV5-1; cdr3_length: 15; clone_size: -; cdr3_aa: CASTLAGGSYNEQFF; cdr3_nt: TGCGCCAGCACCTTAGCGGGGGGCTCCTACAATGAGCAGTTCTTC
j_call: TRBJ2-5; d_call: TRBD2; v_call: TRBV23-1; cdr3_length: 14; clone_size: once; cdr3_aa: CASSPWTSMETQYF; cdr3_nt: TGCGCCAGCAGTCCCTGGACTAGCATGGAGACCCAGTACTTC
j_call: TRBJ1-1; d_call: -; v_call: TRBV19; cdr3_length: 13; clone_size: -; cdr3_aa: CASSLYRDTEAFF; cdr3_nt: TGTGCCAGTAGCCTTTACAGGGACACTGAAGCTTTCTTT
j_call: TRBJ1-4; d_call: -; v_call: TRBV7-2; cdr3_length: 15; clone_size: -; cdr3_aa: CASSLSHRTEEKLFF; cdr3_nt: TGTGCCAGCAGCCTATCACATCGGACGGAGGAAAAACTGTTTTTT
j_call: TRBJ2-7; d_call: -; v_call: TRBV28; cdr3_length: 12; clone_size: few; cdr3_aa: CASSLAQVPQYF; cdr3_nt: TGTGCCAGCAGTTTGGCTCAGGTCCCGCAGTACTTC
j_call: TRBJ2-3; d_call: TRBD1; v_call: TRBV30; cdr3_length: 14; clone_size: -; cdr3_aa: CACLGTGGVDTQYF; cdr3_nt: TGTGCCTGCCTGGGAACAGGGGGAGTAGATACGCAGTATTTT
j_call: TRBJ2-7; d_call: -; v_call: TRBV7-2; cdr3_length: 14; clone_size: -; cdr3_aa: CASSLADYNYEQYF; cdr3_nt: TGTGCCAGCAGCTTAGCGGACTACAACTACGAGCAGTACTTC
j_call: TRBJ1-2; d_call: TRBD1; v_call: TRBV29-1; cdr3_length: 15; clone_size: -; cdr3_aa: CSVDTSGQANYGYTF; cdr3_nt: TGCAGCGTTGACACTTCGGGACAGGCTAACTATGGCTACACCTTC
j_call: TRBJ1-1; d_call: -; v_call: TRBV18; cdr3_length: 13; clone_size: -; cdr3_aa: CASSPPMNTEAFF; cdr3_nt: TGTGCCAGCTCACCGCCCATGAACACTGAAGCTTTCTTT
j_call: TRBJ2-5; d_call: TRBD2; v_call: TRBV6-5; cdr3_length: 15; clone_size: -; cdr3_aa: CASRRLAGEAETQYF; cdr3_nt: TGTGCCAGCAGGCGACTAGCGGGAGAAGCGGAGACCCAGTACTTC
j_call: TRBJ2-3; d_call: -; v_call: TRBV5-1; cdr3_length: 13; clone_size: -; cdr3_aa: CASSLPSGDTQYF; cdr3_nt: TGCGCCAGCAGCTTGCCCAGCGGCGATACGCAGTATTTT
j_call: TRBJ2-7; d_call: -; v_call: TRBV28; cdr3_length: 15; clone_size: -; cdr3_aa: CASSRGDKSSYEQYF; cdr3_nt: TGTGCCAGCAGCCGTGGGGACAAAAGCTCCTACGAGCAGTACTTC
j_call: TRBJ2-5; d_call: -; v_call: TRBV6-5; cdr3_length: 16; clone_size: -; cdr3_aa: CASSSLLRGARKTQYF; cdr3_nt: TGTGCCAGCAGTTCACTATTGAGGGGGGCACGGAAGACCCAGTACTTC
j_call: TRBJ1-1; d_call: TRBD1; v_call: TRBV18; cdr3_length: 18; clone_size: -; cdr3_aa: CASSPNRQGPGGNTEAFF; cdr3_nt: TGTGCCAGCTCACCCAATCGACAGGGGCCCGGTGGTAACACTGAAGCTTTCTTT
j_call: TRBJ2-1; d_call: TRBD2; v_call: TRBV4-3; cdr3_length: 17; clone_size: -; cdr3_aa: CASSLQLAGGPGDEQFF; cdr3_nt: TGCGCCAGCAGCCTCCAACTAGCGGGAGGGCCGGGCGATGAGCAGTTCTTC
j_call: TRBJ2-2; d_call: -; v_call: TRBV6-6; cdr3_length: 12; clone_size: -; cdr3_aa: CASRPEGGELFF; cdr3_nt: TGTGCCAGCAGACCGGAAGGCGGGGAGCTGTTTTTT
j_call: TRBJ1-1; d_call: -; v_call: TRBV29-1; cdr3_length: 15; clone_size: many; cdr3_aa: CSVEDERILNTEAFF; cdr3_nt: TGCAGCGTTGAAGATGAGAGGATCTTGAACACTGAAGCTTTCTTT
j_call: TRBJ2-3; d_call: -; v_call: TRBV27; cdr3_length: 15; clone_size: -; cdr3_aa: CASSLSKASTDTQYF; cdr3_nt: TGTGCCAGCAGTTTATCGAAGGCTAGCACAGATACGCAGTATTTT
j_call: TRBJ1-2; d_call: -; v_call: TRBV5-1; cdr3_length: 15; clone_size: -; cdr3_aa: CASSFARTENYGYTF; cdr3_nt: TGCGCCAGCAGCTTCGCCCGGACAGAAAACTATGGCTACACCTTC
j_call: TRBJ1-5; d_call: -; v_call: TRBV7-2; cdr3_length: 16; clone_size: -; cdr3_aa: CASSFESGGGNQPQHF; cdr3_nt: TGTGCCAGCAGCTTCGAATCCGGGGGCGGCAATCAGCCCCAGCATTTT
j_call: TRBJ2-5; d_call: -; v_call: TRBV10-3; cdr3_length: 13; clone_size: -; cdr3_aa: CAISLDDRETQYF; cdr3_nt: TGTGCCATCAGCCTTGATGATCGGGAGACCCAGTACTTC
j_call: TRBJ2-7; d_call: TRBD1; v_call: TRBV25-1; cdr3_length: 15; clone_size: -; cdr3_aa: CASRGQGPLTYEQYF; cdr3_nt: TGTGCCAGTAGGGGACAGGGCCCCCTAACCTACGAGCAGTACTTC
j_call: TRBJ2-1; d_call: TRBD1; v_call: TRBV5-1; cdr3_length: 15; clone_size: -; cdr3_aa: CASSLVQGAGNEQFF; cdr3_nt: TGCGCCAGCAGCTTGGTTCAGGGGGCTGGTAATGAGCAGTTCTTC
j_call: TRBJ2-7; d_call: TRBD2; v_call: TRBV6-6; cdr3_length: 14; clone_size: -; cdr3_aa: CASSSGETFYEQYF; cdr3_nt: TGTGCCAGCAGTAGCGGGGAAACCTTCTACGAGCAGTACTTC
j_call: TRBJ2-7; d_call: TRBD1; v_call: TRBV30; cdr3_length: 15; clone_size: -; cdr3_aa: CAWSVQTGTGAPQYF; cdr3_nt: TGTGCCTGGAGTGTCCAAACCGGGACAGGGGCTCCCCAGTACTTC
j_call: TRBJ2-3; d_call: -; v_call: TRBV5-1; cdr3_length: 17; clone_size: -; cdr3_aa: CASSRSGETDLMDTQYF; cdr3_nt: TGCGCCAGCAGCCGCTCGGGGGAGACTGATCTTATGGATACGCAGTATTTT
j_call: TRBJ2-1; d_call: TRBD1; v_call: TRBV19; cdr3_length: 15; clone_size: -; cdr3_aa: CASSRDRSSYNEQFF; cdr3_nt: TGTGCCAGTAGTAGGGACAGGAGCTCCTACAATGAGCAGTTCTTC
j_call: TRBJ2-1; d_call: -; v_call: TRBV4-3; cdr3_length: 14; clone_size: -; cdr3_aa: CASSQSGRGYEQFF; cdr3_nt: TGCGCCAGCAGCCAGAGCGGAAGGGGTTATGAGCAGTTCTTC
j_call: TRBJ1-2; d_call: TRBD1; v_call: TRBV2; cdr3_length: 17; clone_size: -; cdr3_aa: CASSLLDPGQGAPGYTF; cdr3_nt: TGTGCCAGCAGCCTTTTAGACCCGGGACAGGGGGCCCCTGGCTACACCTTC
j_call: TRBJ1-1; d_call: TRBD1; v_call: TRBV11-2; cdr3_length: 13; clone_size: many; cdr3_aa: CASLGQGNTEAFF; cdr3_nt: TGTGCCAGCCTAGGACAGGGGAACACTGAAGCTTTCTTT
j_call: TRBJ2-1; d_call: TRBD2; v_call: TRBV2; cdr3_length: 15; clone_size: -; cdr3_aa: CASNMASGSNNEQFF; cdr3_nt: TGTGCCAGCAACATGGCTAGCGGGAGTAATAATGAGCAGTTCTTC
j_call: TRBJ2-2; d_call: -; v_call: TRBV7-2; cdr3_length: 14; clone_size: once; cdr3_aa: CASSPQPGGGELFF; cdr3_nt: TGTGCCAGCAGCCCCCAGCCCGGAGGCGGGGAGCTGTTTTTT